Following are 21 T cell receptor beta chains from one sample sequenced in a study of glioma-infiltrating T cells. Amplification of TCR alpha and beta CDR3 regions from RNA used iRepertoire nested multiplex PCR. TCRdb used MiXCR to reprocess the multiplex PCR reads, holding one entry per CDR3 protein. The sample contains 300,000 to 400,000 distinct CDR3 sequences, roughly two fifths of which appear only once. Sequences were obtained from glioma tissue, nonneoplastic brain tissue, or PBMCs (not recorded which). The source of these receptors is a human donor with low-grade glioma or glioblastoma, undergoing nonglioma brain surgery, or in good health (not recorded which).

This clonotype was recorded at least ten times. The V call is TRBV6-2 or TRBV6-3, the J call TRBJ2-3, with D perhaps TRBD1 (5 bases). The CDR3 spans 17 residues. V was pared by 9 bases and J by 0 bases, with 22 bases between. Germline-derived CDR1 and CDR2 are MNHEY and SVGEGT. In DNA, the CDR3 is TGTGCCAGTGCTAAAAATCCTTGGGGCGCGAGCACAGATACGCAGTATTTT. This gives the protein CASAKNPWGASTDTQYF.

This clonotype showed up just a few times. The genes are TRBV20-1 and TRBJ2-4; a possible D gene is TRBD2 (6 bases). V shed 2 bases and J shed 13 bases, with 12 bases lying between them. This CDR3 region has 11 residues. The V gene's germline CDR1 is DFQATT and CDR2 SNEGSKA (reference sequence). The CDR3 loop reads CSARRRDGQYF. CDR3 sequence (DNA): TGCAGTGCTAGAAGGAGGGACGGACAGTACTTC.

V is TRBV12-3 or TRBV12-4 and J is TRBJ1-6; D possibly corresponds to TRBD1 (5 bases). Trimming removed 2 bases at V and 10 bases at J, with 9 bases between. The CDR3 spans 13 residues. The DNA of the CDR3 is TGTGCCAGCAGTTTAATGGGGCTATCACCCCTCCACTTT. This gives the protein CASSLMGLSPLHF.

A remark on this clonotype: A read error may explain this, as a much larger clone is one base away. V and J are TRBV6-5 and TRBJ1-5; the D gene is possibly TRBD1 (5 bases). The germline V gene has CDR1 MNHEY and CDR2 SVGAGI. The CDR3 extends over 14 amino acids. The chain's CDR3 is CANSYGGPDQPQHF. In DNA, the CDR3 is TGTGCCAACAGTTACGGGGGTCCGGATCAGCCCCAGCATTTT.

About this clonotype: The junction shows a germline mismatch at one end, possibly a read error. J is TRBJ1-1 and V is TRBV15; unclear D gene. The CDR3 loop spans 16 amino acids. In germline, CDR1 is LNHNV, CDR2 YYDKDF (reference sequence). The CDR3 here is CATSREVARLNTKAFF. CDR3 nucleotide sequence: TGTGCCACCAGCAGAGAGGTGGCCAGGTTGAACACTAAAGCTTTCTTT.

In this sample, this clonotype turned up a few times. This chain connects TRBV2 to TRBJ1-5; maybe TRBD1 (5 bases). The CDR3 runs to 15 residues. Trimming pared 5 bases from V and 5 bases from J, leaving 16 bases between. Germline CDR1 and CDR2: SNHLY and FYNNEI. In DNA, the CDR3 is TGTGCCAGCAGTAATGCGGCGGGGGATTATCAGCCCCAGCATTTT. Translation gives CASSNAAGDYQPQHF.

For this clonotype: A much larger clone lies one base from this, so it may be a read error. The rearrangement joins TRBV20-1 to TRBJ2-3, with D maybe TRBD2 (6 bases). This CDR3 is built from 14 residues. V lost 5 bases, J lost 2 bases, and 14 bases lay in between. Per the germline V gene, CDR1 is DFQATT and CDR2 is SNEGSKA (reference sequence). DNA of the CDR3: TGCAGTGCTGTTACTGGCGGGAACACAGATACGCAGTATTTT. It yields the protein CSAVTGGNTDTQYF.

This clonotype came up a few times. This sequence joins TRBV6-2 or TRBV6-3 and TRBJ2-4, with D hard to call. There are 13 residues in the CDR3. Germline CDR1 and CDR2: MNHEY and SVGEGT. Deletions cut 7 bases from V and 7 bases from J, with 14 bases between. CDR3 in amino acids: CASTRPQRNIQYF. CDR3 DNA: TGTGCCAGCACAAGACCCCAGAGGAACATTCAGTACTTC.

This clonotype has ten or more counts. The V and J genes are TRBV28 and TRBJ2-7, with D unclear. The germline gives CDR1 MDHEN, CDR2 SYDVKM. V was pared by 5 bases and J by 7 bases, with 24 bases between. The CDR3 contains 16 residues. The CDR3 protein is CASSPHLASGRWEQYF. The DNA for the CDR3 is TGTGCCAGCAGTCCTCACCTGGCGTCCGGTAGGTGGGAGCAGTACTTC.

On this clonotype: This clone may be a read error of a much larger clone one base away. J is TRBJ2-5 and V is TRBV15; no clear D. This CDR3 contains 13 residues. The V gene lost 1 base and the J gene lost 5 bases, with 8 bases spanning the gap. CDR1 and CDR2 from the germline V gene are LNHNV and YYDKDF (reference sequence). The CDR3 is CATSRALMETQYF. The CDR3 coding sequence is TGTGCCACCAGCAGAGCCCTGATGGAGACCCAGTACTTC.

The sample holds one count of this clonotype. The CDR3 protein is CASSHTGVQPQHF. CDR3 bases: TGTGCCAGCAGCCATACTGGGGTTCAGCCCCAGCATTTT. The J gene is TRBJ1-5, the V gene TRBV7-2; D gene uncertain. Trimming took off 5 bases at V and 6 bases at J, with 11 bases between the two ends. CDR3 length equals 13 residues. Germline assignment: CDR1 SGHTA and CDR2 FQGNSA.

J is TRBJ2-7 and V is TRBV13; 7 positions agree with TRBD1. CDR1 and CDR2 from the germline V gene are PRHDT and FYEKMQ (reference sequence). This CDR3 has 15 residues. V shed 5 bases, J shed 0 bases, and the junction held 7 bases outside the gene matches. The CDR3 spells CASSPPTGYSYEQYF. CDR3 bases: TGTGCCAGCAGCCCCCCGACAGGGTACTCCTACGAGCAGTACTTC.

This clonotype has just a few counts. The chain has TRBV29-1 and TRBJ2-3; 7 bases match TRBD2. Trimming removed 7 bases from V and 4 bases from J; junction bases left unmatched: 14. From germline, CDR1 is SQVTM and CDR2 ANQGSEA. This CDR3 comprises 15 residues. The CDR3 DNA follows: TGCAGCGCTCTAGGAGAGACTAGCCTCGCAGATACGCAGTATTTT. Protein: CSALGETSLADTQYF.

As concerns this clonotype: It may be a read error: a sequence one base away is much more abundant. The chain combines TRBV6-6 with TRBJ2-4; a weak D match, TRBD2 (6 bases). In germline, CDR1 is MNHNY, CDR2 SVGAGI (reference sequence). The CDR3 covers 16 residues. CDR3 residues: CASSYGGGVARNIQYF. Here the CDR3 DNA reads TGTGCCAGCAGTTATGGTGGAGGGGTAGCCAGAAACATTCAGTACTTC.

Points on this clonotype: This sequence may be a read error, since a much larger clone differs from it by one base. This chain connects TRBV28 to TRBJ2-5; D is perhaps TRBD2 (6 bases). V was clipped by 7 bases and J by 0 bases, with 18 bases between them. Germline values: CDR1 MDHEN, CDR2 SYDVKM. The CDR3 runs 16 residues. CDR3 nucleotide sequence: TGTGCCAGCACCTCACCCCAGCGGGTGGACCAAGAGACCCAGTACTTC. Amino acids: CASTSPQRVDQETQYF.

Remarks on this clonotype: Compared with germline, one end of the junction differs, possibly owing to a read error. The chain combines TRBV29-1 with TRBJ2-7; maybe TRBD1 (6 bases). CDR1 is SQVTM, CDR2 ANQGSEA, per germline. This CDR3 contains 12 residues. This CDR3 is CRVGKQGYEQYF. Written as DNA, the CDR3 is TGCAGAGTTGGTAAACAGGGTTACGAGCAGTACTTC.

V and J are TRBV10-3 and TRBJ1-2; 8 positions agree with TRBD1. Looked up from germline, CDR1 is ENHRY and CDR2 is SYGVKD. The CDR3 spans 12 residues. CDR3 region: CALRQGTNGYTF. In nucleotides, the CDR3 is TGTGCACTCCGACAGGGGACTAATGGCTACACCTTC.

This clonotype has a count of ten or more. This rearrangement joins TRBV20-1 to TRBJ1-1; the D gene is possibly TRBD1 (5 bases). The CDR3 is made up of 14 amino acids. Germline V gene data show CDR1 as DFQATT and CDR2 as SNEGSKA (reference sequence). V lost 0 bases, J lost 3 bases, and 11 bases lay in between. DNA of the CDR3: TGCAGTGCTAGAGAAGCAGGGTTAGACACTGAAGCTTTCTTT. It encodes CSAREAGLDTEAFF.

CDR3 nucleotides: TGCGCCAGCAGCCACCCCAACGGCCGGACTAGCGGGTACACAGATACGCAGTATTTT. It specifies CASSHPNGRTSGYTDTQYF. The chain couples TRBV4-3 to TRBJ2-3; 11 nucleotides align to TRBD2. Per germline, CDR1 LGHNA and CDR2 YSLEER. V lost 3 bases to trimming and J lost 2 bases; unmatched junction nucleotides: 13. The CDR3 has 19 amino acids.

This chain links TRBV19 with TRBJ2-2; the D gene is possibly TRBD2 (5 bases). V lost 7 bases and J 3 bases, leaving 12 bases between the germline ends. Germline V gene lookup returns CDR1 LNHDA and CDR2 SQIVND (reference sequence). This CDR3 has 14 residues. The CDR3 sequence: CASNSDGDTGELFF. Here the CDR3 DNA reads TGTGCCAGTAACTCCGACGGGGACACCGGGGAGCTGTTTTTT.

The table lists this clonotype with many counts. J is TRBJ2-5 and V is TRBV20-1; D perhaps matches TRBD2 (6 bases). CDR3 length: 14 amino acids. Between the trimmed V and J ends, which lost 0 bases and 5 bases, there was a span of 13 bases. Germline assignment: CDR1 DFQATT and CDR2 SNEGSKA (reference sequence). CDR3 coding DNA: TGCAGTGCTAGAGATGGGACTTCTACCGAGACCCAGTACTTC. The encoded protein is CSARDGTSTETQYF.